These T cell receptor beta chains were read from a single sample in a study of T cells in Graves' hyperthyroidism and ophthalmopathy. TCRdb recomputed calls from the multiplex PCR reads with MiXCR, one row per CDR3 protein. The data contain around 250,000 distinct CDR3 sequences, 13% to 15% of them singletons. What was sequenced was blood. These receptors originate from a woman between 35 and 50 years old with Graves' hyperthyroidism that later progressed to Graves' ophthalmopathy. Each CDR3 is given without its conserved first and last residue. The D gene is left open where the match is weak.

d_gene: .; v_gene: TRBV4-1; j_gene: TRBJ2-1; CDR3aa: ASSQVVGLGNEQF
d_gene: TRBD1; v_gene: TRBV6-1; j_gene: TRBJ2-7; CDR3aa: ASNQGRGHEQY
d_gene: .; v_gene: TRBV28; j_gene: TRBJ2-5; CDR3aa: ASSTGSSGTQY
d_gene: TRBD1; v_gene: TRBV10-3; j_gene: TRBJ1-2; CDR3aa: AISGEDRVDGYT
d_gene: TRBD1; v_gene: TRBV12-3/TRBV12-4; j_gene: TRBJ2-1; CDR3aa: ASKGGTGGQKRSEQF
d_gene: .; v_gene: TRBV11-1; j_gene: TRBJ2-1; CDR3aa: ASRSGGGHNEQF
d_gene: .; v_gene: TRBV19; j_gene: TRBJ1-1; CDR3aa: ASSILQGVGTEAF
d_gene: .; v_gene: TRBV10-3; j_gene: TRBJ1-5; CDR3aa: AISTQGHQPQH
d_gene: .; v_gene: TRBV30; j_gene: TRBJ2-7; CDR3aa: AWSVVGHSYEQY
d_gene: .; v_gene: TRBV4-2; j_gene: TRBJ1-4; CDR3aa: ASSQDLGRVNEKLF
d_gene: TRBD2; v_gene: TRBV7-9; j_gene: TRBJ2-1; CDR3aa: ASSLVLAGSGEQF
d_gene: TRBD1; v_gene: TRBV11-2; j_gene: TRBJ2-1; CDR3aa: ASSSPGTGRNEQF
d_gene: TRBD2; v_gene: TRBV4-2; j_gene: TRBJ2-1; CDR3aa: ASSQRAGAREDNEQF
d_gene: .; v_gene: TRBV5-1; j_gene: TRBJ2-7; CDR3aa: ASSLVSGRYEQY
d_gene: TRBD2; v_gene: TRBV28; j_gene: TRBJ2-7; CDR3aa: ASSSLVLTSGRGFSYEQY
d_gene: TRBD1; v_gene: TRBV14; j_gene: TRBJ1-1; CDR3aa: ASSQTTGGRIWNTEAF
d_gene: .; v_gene: TRBV5-1; j_gene: TRBJ2-1; CDR3aa: ASSLGSGWAYNEQF
d_gene: TRBD2; v_gene: TRBV13; j_gene: TRBJ2-2; CDR3aa: ASSLSLAVTRELF
d_gene: TRBD2; v_gene: TRBV27; j_gene: TRBJ2-2; CDR3aa: AGSSLAGVNTGELF
d_gene: TRBD2; v_gene: TRBV19; j_gene: TRBJ2-7; CDR3aa: ASSIRREGSYEQY
d_gene: .; v_gene: TRBV6-5; j_gene: TRBJ1-4; CDR3aa: ASSYPWGRLVEKLF
d_gene: .; v_gene: TRBV4-1; j_gene: TRBJ2-7; CDR3aa: ASSQERAGGAYEQY
d_gene: .; v_gene: TRBV5-8; j_gene: TRBJ2-7; CDR3aa: ASSSDRIPYEQY
d_gene: TRBD2; v_gene: TRBV27; j_gene: TRBJ2-2; CDR3aa: ASSRLAGEGTGELF
d_gene: .; v_gene: TRBV20-1; j_gene: TRBJ2-7; CDR3aa: SAPLGDHYEQY
d_gene: TRBD2; v_gene: TRBV19; j_gene: TRBJ2-1; CDR3aa: ASSPLTGGYNEQF
d_gene: TRBD1; v_gene: TRBV19; j_gene: TRBJ2-1; CDR3aa: ASTQGREYNEQF
d_gene: .; v_gene: TRBV6-1; j_gene: TRBJ1-2; CDR3aa: ASSPYSQGYGYT
d_gene: TRBD2; v_gene: TRBV10-2; j_gene: TRBJ2-7; CDR3aa: ASKTSGVNGSVEQY
d_gene: .; v_gene: TRBV11-2; j_gene: TRBJ2-1; CDR3aa: ASSPTIQGNGGNEQF
d_gene: .; v_gene: TRBV5-4; j_gene: TRBJ2-7; CDR3aa: ASSLWSGNHEQY
d_gene: .; v_gene: TRBV3-1; j_gene: TRBJ2-7; CDR3aa: ASSRGPRPGEQY
d_gene: TRBD1; v_gene: TRBV28; j_gene: TRBJ2-7; CDR3aa: ASRLTGTREQY
d_gene: TRBD1; v_gene: TRBV28; j_gene: TRBJ2-7; CDR3aa: ASSRSGGDYEQY
d_gene: TRBD2; v_gene: TRBV11-3; j_gene: TRBJ2-1; CDR3aa: ASSFGTSGTNEQF
d_gene: .; v_gene: TRBV7-7; j_gene: TRBJ2-2; CDR3aa: ASSLSESGELF
d_gene: .; v_gene: TRBV5-8; j_gene: TRBJ2-1; CDR3aa: ASQRTPAETRKNEQF
d_gene: TRBD2; v_gene: TRBV24-1; j_gene: TRBJ2-3; CDR3aa: ATSDLLAGGADTQY
d_gene: .; v_gene: TRBV4-1; j_gene: TRBJ2-7; CDR3aa: ASSQDHRNSYEQY
d_gene: TRBD1; v_gene: TRBV11-2; j_gene: TRBJ1-1; CDR3aa: ASSFQGAGTEAF
d_gene: TRBD1; v_gene: TRBV29-1; j_gene: TRBJ2-5; CDR3aa: SVPDRGSETQY
d_gene: .; v_gene: TRBV9; j_gene: TRBJ1-4; CDR3aa: ASSEQGSTDEKLF
d_gene: .; v_gene: TRBV6-1; j_gene: TRBJ2-1; CDR3aa: ASSAPLRDRLNEQF
d_gene: TRBD2; v_gene: TRBV15; j_gene: TRBJ2-1; CDR3aa: ATRGTSGTLSYNEQF
d_gene: TRBD1; v_gene: TRBV29-1; j_gene: TRBJ2-1; CDR3aa: SVEAGTGENEQF
d_gene: .; v_gene: TRBV10-1; j_gene: TRBJ2-7; CDR3aa: ASSESGGASYEQY
d_gene: TRBD2; v_gene: TRBV19; j_gene: TRBJ2-5; CDR3aa: ASSWAGGQETQY
d_gene: .; v_gene: TRBV6-1; j_gene: TRBJ1-3; CDR3aa: ASRAPGTPGNTIY
d_gene: .; v_gene: TRBV27; j_gene: TRBJ1-1; CDR3aa: ASSFDRAGLENTEAF
d_gene: .; v_gene: TRBV6-5; j_gene: TRBJ2-7; CDR3aa: ASSYSKLVFYEQY
d_gene: .; v_gene: TRBV4-1; j_gene: TRBJ2-3; CDR3aa: ASSPRPFSRGSTDTQY
d_gene: .; v_gene: TRBV11-2; j_gene: TRBJ1-6; CDR3aa: ASSFKNSPLH
d_gene: .; v_gene: TRBV30; j_gene: TRBJ1-1; CDR3aa: AWSAHWANTEAF